This entry lists 19 T cell receptor beta chains sequenced from one sample in a study of CD8 T cells in Susac syndrome. An amount of RNA that ranged from about 0.45 to 1 ug was reverse transcribed with random hexamers. TCRdb re-analysed the immunoSEQ multiplex PCR reads in MiXCR, keeping a single row per CDR3 protein. In the table there are more than 85,000 distinct CDR3 sequences, 90% to 98% of which are singletons. Sequences were obtained from CD4+ T cells from PBMCs. These TCRs come from a human donor in good health.

This chain uses TRBV20-1 with TRBJ2-5, with 8 bases lining up with TRBD1. Trimming at V came to 4 bases and at J to 3 bases, leaving 4 bases not matched to a gene. The V gene's germline CDR1 is DFQATT and CDR2 SNEGSKA (reference sequence). The CDR3 spans 13 residues. Here the CDR3 DNA reads TGCAGTGCTACACGGACAGGGAAAGAGACCCAGTACTTC. Amino acid sequence: CSATRTGKETQYF.

The gene calls are TRBV12-3 or TRBV12-4 and TRBJ2-7; 11 positions match TRBD2. The CDR3 contains 17 residues. The trim removed 6 bases at V and 8 bases at J, leaving 18 bases unmatched. The CDR3 coding sequence is TGTGCCAGCAGCCCAAGAAGACTAGCGGGGTCACATCACAAGCAGTACTTC. The encoded protein is CASSPRRLAGSHHKQYF.

The chain links TRBV19 to TRBJ2-1; D not certain. V lost 5 bases and J lost 0, with 11 bases in between. The CDR3 extends over 15 amino acids. Per germline, CDR1 LNHDA and CDR2 SQIVND (reference sequence). Written as DNA, the CDR3 is TGTGCCAGTAGTGTTTTAGAGAGCTCCTACAATGAGCAGTTCTTC. This codes for CASSVLESSYNEQFF.

The rearrangement joins TRBV6-2 or TRBV6-3 to TRBJ2-2, with D uncertain. Trimming left V 8 bases short and J 7 bases short, with 11 bases between. Germline lookup yields CDR1 MNHEY and CDR2 SVGEGT. CDR3 length: 12 residues. CDR3 region: CASATTYGELFF. Here the CDR3 DNA reads TGTGCCAGCGCTACTACTTACGGGGAGCTGTTTTTT.

The chain recombines TRBV6-2 or TRBV6-3 with TRBJ1-2; 12 bases fit TRBD1. The germline V gene encodes CDR1 MNHEY and CDR2 SVGEGT. With 6 bases clipped from V and 8 bases from J, the junction kept 10 bases outside the gene matches. This CDR3 has 15 residues. The chain's CDR3 is CASRHGTGGDSGYTF. The CDR3 nucleotides read TGTGCCAGCAGACATGGGACAGGGGGCGATTCGGGCTACACCTTC.

V usage is TRBV7-2 and J usage is TRBJ2-3, with no clear D. Trimming removed 0 bases at V and 2 bases at J, with 9 bases between. Germline values: CDR1 SGHTA, CDR2 FQGNSA. This CDR3 spans 15 amino acids. CDR3 loop: CASSLAVGSTDTQYF. The CDR3 nucleotides are TGTGCCAGCAGCTTAGCTGTCGGATCCACAGATACGCAGTATTTT.

This sequence joins TRBV15 and TRBJ1-5; the D is unclear. The ends were cut back, 3 bases at V and 5 bases at J, with 14 bases in the middle. This CDR3 contains 15 residues. Germline assignment: CDR1 LNHNV and CDR2 YYDKDF (reference sequence). CDR3 DNA sequence: TGTGCCACCAGCAGCGGTTTCGGTGTAGATCAGCCCCAGCATTTT. As protein: CATSSGFGVDQPQHF.

This clonotype was seen a few times. The chain employs TRBV6-5 and TRBJ1-1; D unresolved. Germline loops: CDR1 MNHEY, CDR2 SVGAGI. The germline V and J ends were trimmed by 6 bases and 2 bases, with 4 bases remaining between them. The CDR3 totals 11 residues. Written as DNA, the CDR3 is TGTGCCAGCAGCCGAAACACTGAAGCTTTCTTT. This gives the protein CASSRNTEAFF.

The genes are TRBV6-2 or TRBV6-3 and TRBJ2-7; 7 positions agree with TRBD1. V was clipped by 6 bases and J by 6 bases; unmatched bases: 8. CDR1 MNHEY and CDR2 SVGEGT come from the germline V gene. The CDR3 spans 13 residues. CDR3 protein: CASRRSGGSEQYF. The CDR3 nucleotides are TGTGCCAGCAGGAGGTCAGGGGGAAGCGAGCAGTACTTC.

The rearrangement links TRBV3-1 to TRBJ1-1; D gene uncertain. V lost 4 bases and J 1 base, leaving 7 bases between the germline ends. The CDR3 runs to 13 residues. Germline V lookup: CDR1 LGHDT, CDR2 YNNKEL (reference sequence). DNA for the CDR3: TGTGCCAGCAGCCTTAAAACGAACACTGAAGCTTTCTTT. It codes for CASSLKTNTEAFF.

This rearrangement joins TRBV3-1 to TRBJ2-1, with TRBD2 matching 8 bases. The V and J ends lost 1 base and 9 bases, in that order; junction bases with no gene match: 14. The germline V gene encodes CDR1 LGHDT and CDR2 YNNKEL (reference sequence). The CDR3 sequence is 17 residues long. The CDR3 loop reads CASSQGINRGGRIEQFF. The CDR3 DNA follows: TGTGCCAGCAGCCAAGGGATTAATCGGGGGGGCCGGATTGAGCAGTTCTTC.

In its sample, this clonotype was seen once. The rearrangement joins TRBV7-9 to TRBJ1-2; 8 bases agree with TRBD1. Trimming removed 2 bases from V and 7 bases from J; junction bases left unmatched: 6. The CDR3 is 14 residues long. From germline, CDR1 is SEHNR and CDR2 FQNEAQ (reference sequence). The CDR3 bases are TGTGCCAGCAGCTTATCTCAGGGGGCTAGTGGCTACACCTTC. This codes for CASSLSQGASGYTF.

A single count supports this clonotype. The chain has TRBV9 and TRBJ2-3; perhaps D is TRBD1 or TRBD2 (5 bases each). V lost 0 bases to trimming and J lost 4 bases, with 12 bases between them. The germline V gene encodes CDR1 SGDLS and CDR2 YYNGEE. This CDR3 is 15 amino acids long. DNA of the CDR3: TGTGCCAGCAGCGTAGGAGGGGTTCAGGCAGATACGCAGTATTTT. This sequence encodes CASSVGGVQADTQYF.

The gene calls are TRBV7-9 and TRBJ2-6; D may match TRBD1 or TRBD2 (6 bases each). The CDR3 loop spans 14 amino acids. V was clipped by 6 bases and J by 2 bases, with 8 bases between them. CDR1 is SEHNR, CDR2 FQNEAQ, per germline (reference sequence). The CDR3 is CASSRGPGANVLTF. The CDR3 region has the DNA TGTGCCAGCAGTCGGGGGCCTGGGGCCAACGTCCTGACTTTC.

CDR3 nucleotides: TGTGCCAGCAGCGTAGGGCCAGGGAGGGGGTTGGACTCCTACGAGCAGTACTTC. It encodes CASSVGPGRGLDSYEQYF. The chain uses TRBV9 and TRBJ2-7, with D possibly matching TRBD2 (7 bases). The CDR3 runs 18 residues. The V gene lost 0 bases and the J gene lost 0 bases, with 19 bases spanning the gap. CDR1 is SGDLS and CDR2 is YYNGEE in the germline V gene.

This chain connects TRBV3-1 to TRBJ1-2, with D unclear. V lost 4 bases and J lost 4, with 7 bases in between. Germline values: CDR1 LGHDT, CDR2 YNNKEL (reference sequence). The CDR3 is 12 residues long. The CDR3: CASSRYLYGYTF. The CDR3 DNA reads TGTGCCAGCAGCCGTTATCTCTATGGCTACACCTTC.

This chain uses TRBV12-3 or TRBV12-4 with TRBJ2-3; 7 positions match TRBD2. The V gene end was trimmed by 6 bases and the J gene end by 2 bases; junction bases not matched to a gene: 11. The CDR3 is 16 amino acids. Here the CDR3 reads CASSQTGGSPTDTQYF. Here the CDR3 DNA reads TGTGCCAGCAGCCAAACGGGGGGTTCCCCCACAGATACGCAGTATTTT.

The chain carries TRBV5-1 and TRBJ1-4; 7 nucleotides line up with TRBD1. The CDR3 is 15 residues long. From germline, CDR1 is SGHRS and CDR2 YFSETQ. Trimming removed 0 bases from V and 1 base from J; junction bases left unmatched: 0. CDR3 residues: CASSLAGGTNEKLFF. CDR3 bases: TGCGCCAGCAGCTTGGCAGGGGGAACTAATGAAAAACTGTTTTTT.

The chain recombines TRBV3-1 with TRBJ1-2; D is possibly TRBD1 (5 bases). The CDR3 length is 14 residues. Trimming removed 0 bases from V and 7 bases from J, with 12 bases in between. CDR1 is LGHDT, CDR2 YNNKEL, per germline (reference sequence). CDR3 protein: CASSQDLGVVGYTF. The DNA for the CDR3 is TGTGCCAGCAGCCAAGATTTGGGGGTCGTTGGCTACACCTTC.